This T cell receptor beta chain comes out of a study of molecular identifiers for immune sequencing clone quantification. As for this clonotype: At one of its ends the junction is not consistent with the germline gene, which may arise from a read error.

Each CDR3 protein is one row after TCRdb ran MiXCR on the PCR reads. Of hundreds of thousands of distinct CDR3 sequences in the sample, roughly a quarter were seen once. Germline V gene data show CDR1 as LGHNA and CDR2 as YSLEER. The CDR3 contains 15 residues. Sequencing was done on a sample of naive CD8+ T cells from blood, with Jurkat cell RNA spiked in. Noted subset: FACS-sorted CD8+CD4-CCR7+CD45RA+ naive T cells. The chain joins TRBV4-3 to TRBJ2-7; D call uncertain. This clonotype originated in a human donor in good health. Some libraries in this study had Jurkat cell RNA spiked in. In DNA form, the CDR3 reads TGCGCCAGCAGCCCAGGCCTTTCCCAGAGCTACGCGCAGTACTTC. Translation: CASSPGLSQSYAQYF.